The 10 T cell receptor beta chains reported below all come from one sample, sequenced in a study of cytomegalovirus exposure and HLA in healthy donors. Both 60 Vbeta primers and 13 Jbeta primers went into the PCR. Assay used: immunoSEQ multiplex PCR; TCRdb lists only in-frame clones, some missing. The table records 150,000 to 200,000 clones, about four fifths of them present only once. The sequencing input was PBMCs. The receptor set was obtained from a woman in her 40s in good health and CMV-seronegative.

The V gene is TRBV2, the J gene TRBJ2-6, with D possibly TRBD1 on 6 matching bases. V dropped 5 bases and J dropped 0 bases, with 14 bases sitting between them. The CDR3 sequence is 17 residues long. Germline CDR1 SNHLY, CDR2 FYNNEI. CDR3 in DNA: TGTGCCAGCAGTATCACAGGGCCCAGCTCTGGGGCCAACGTCCTGACTTTC. This gives the protein CASSITGPSSGANVLTF.

The rearrangement joins TRBV6-1 to TRBJ2-7; D gene uncertain. The CDR3 consists of 12 residues. Looked up from germline, CDR1 is MNHNS and CDR2 is SASEGT. V lost 5 bases to trimming and J lost 4 bases, with 9 bases between them. The CDR3 reads CASSLTDYEQYV. DNA of the CDR3: TGTGCCAGCAGTCTGACTGATTACGAGCAGTACGTC.

The chain links TRBV11-2 to TRBJ2-6; perhaps TRBD2 as D (7 bases). The CDR3 runs to 17 residues. CDR1 and CDR2 (germline): SGHAT, FQNNGV. V lost 0 bases and J lost 4, with 13 bases in between. The CDR3, as DNA: TGTGCCAGCAGCTTAGATCGAGGGGGGGTAGGGGCCAACGTCCTGACTTTC. Amino acid sequence: CASSLDRGGVGANVLTF.

The V call is TRBV11-3, the J call TRBJ1-2; 7 nucleotides agree with TRBD1. V was clipped by 5 bases and J by 0 bases; unmatched bases: 6. The CDR3 runs 15 residues. Germline loops: CDR1 SGHNT, CDR2 YENEEA. Here the CDR3 reads CASSPGQDPNYGYTF. The CDR3 coding sequence is TGTGCCAGCAGCCCCGGACAGGACCCTAACTATGGCTACACCTTC.

This clone was counted once. The same CDR3 also results from other DNA sequences found in this sample. The chain carries TRBV29-1 and TRBJ2-1; TRBD2 aligns across 7 bases. The CDR3 has 10 amino acids. V dropped 6 bases and J dropped 9; count of bases not matched to a gene: 2. Germline assignment: CDR1 SQVTM and CDR2 ANQGSEA. CDR3 sequence: CSVGGVEQFF. The CDR3, as DNA: TGCAGCGTGGGGGGGGTTGAGCAGTTCTTC.

This clone was detected a few times. The chain employs TRBV4-1 and TRBJ2-5, with 12 bases lining up with TRBD2. Germline-derived CDR1 and CDR2 are MGHRA and YSYEKL. This CDR3 is 16 amino acids long. The V and J ends lost 1 base and 5 bases, in that order; junction bases with no gene match: 5. The CDR3 protein is CASSQVRGLAGETQYF. CDR3 in DNA: TGCGCCAGCAGCCAAGTTAGGGGACTAGCGGGTGAGACCCAGTACTTC.

The chain combines TRBV5-5 with TRBJ2-5, with 8 bases lining up with TRBD1. The CDR3 is 16 residues long. Looked up from germline, CDR1 is SGHKS and CDR2 is YYEKEE (reference sequence). V trimming: 1 base; J trimming: 4 bases; junction bases outside the gene matches: 9. The CDR3 region is CASSLLGQGAGETQYF. CDR3 sequence (DNA): TGTGCCAGCAGCTTGCTGGGGCAGGGGGCTGGAGAGACCCAGTACTTC.

The chain has TRBV13 and TRBJ2-1, with D hard to call. V gave up 4 bases and J gave up 7 bases, with 23 bases separating them. This CDR3 is 17 amino acids long. CDR1 and CDR2 (germline): PRHDT, FYEKMQ (reference sequence). The CDR3 loop reads CASSSEVFNHERNEQFF. The CDR3 region has the DNA TGTGCCAGCAGCTCGGAAGTCTTTAACCACGAGAGGAATGAGCAGTTCTTC. Full variable domain (rest looked up from reference TRBV13 and TRBJ2-1): AAGVIQSPRHLIKEKRETATLKCYPIPRHDTVYWYQQGPGQDPQFLISFYEKMQSDKGSIPDRFSAQQFSDYHSELNMSSLELGDSALYFCASSSEVFNHERNEQFFGPGTRLTVL.

The V and J genes are TRBV10-3 and TRBJ1-2, with 11 bases aligning to TRBD1. CDR1 ENHRY and CDR2 SYGVKD come from the germline V gene. Unmatched junction bases numbered 2, after V lost 4 bases and J lost 4 bases. This CDR3 has 14 residues. The CDR3 reads CAISGTGGFYGYTF. CDR3 DNA sequence: TGTGCCATCAGTGGGACAGGGGGCTTCTATGGCTACACCTTC.

The gene calls are TRBV11-3 and TRBJ1-1; the match to TRBD1 covers 10 bases. The CDR3 totals 15 residues. In germline, CDR1 is SGHNT, CDR2 YENEEA. J gave up 5 bases and V 4 bases, and 7 bases lay outside the gene matches. CDR3 nucleotide sequence: TGTGCCAGCAGCTGGACCGGGACAGGGGTTACTGAAGCTTTCTTT. Translation gives CASSWTGTGVTEAFF.